The 21 T cell receptor beta chains below were found in one sample sequenced in a study of regulatory T cells. Study-wide results and limits: Hydrophobic residues at CDR3 positions 6 and 7 were enriched in conventional CD4+ T cells of CD3G-deficient patients.

These receptors have no identified antigens. The primer mix had 52 TRBV and 13 TRBJ primers. Clones were sequenced by immunoSEQ multiplex PCR, and TCRdb holds only the in-frame ones, with some missing. The sample carries some 23,000 clones, over 75% recorded once. Sequenced material: conventional CD4+ T cells sorted from blood. All receptors come from a child under 18 with CD3G deficiency.

V and J are TRBV7-9 and TRBJ1-1; the D gene is possibly TRBD1 (6 bases). With 3 bases removed from V and 0 bases from J, the gap between germline ends came to 11 bases. The CDR3 runs to 15 residues. Looked up from germline, CDR1 is SEHNR and CDR2 is FQNEAQ (reference sequence). The CDR3 coding sequence is TGTGCCAGCAGCTTCCAGGGGATAGTGAACACTGAAGCTTTCTTT. Residues: CASSFQGIVNTEAFF.

V usage is TRBV7-9 and J usage is TRBJ2-3, with D possibly TRBD1 on 5 matching bases. The ends were cut back, 1 base at V and 2 bases at J, with 7 bases in the middle. The CDR3 loop spans 14 amino acids. Germline-derived CDR1 and CDR2 are SEHNR and FQNEAQ (reference sequence). The CDR3 coding sequence is TGTGCCAGCAGCTTAGGACAGCCCACAGATACGCAGTATTTT. Its protein product is CASSLGQPTDTQYF. Full variable domain (missing parts from reference TRBV7-9 and TRBJ2-3): DTGVSQNPRHKITKRGQNVTFRCDPISEHNRLYWYRQTLGQGPEFLTYFQNEAQLEKSRLLSDRFSAERPKGSFSTLEIQRTEQGDSAMYLCASSLGQPTDTQYFGPGTRLTVL.

The chain joins TRBV7-8 to TRBJ2-3, with 8 bases that match TRBD2. Germline V gene lookup returns CDR1 SGHVS and CDR2 FQNEAQ. J gave up 6 bases and V 5 bases, and 13 bases lay outside the gene matches. The CDR3 contains 16 residues. CDR3 residues: CASSRKGASGSDTQYF. The CDR3 coding sequence is TGTGCCAGCAGCCGTAAAGGGGCCAGCGGGAGTGATACGCAGTATTTT.

The chain is built from TRBV5-1 and TRBJ2-2; maybe TRBD1 (6 bases). Trimming took off 4 bases at V and 0 bases at J, with 10 bases between the two ends. The CDR3 has 15 residues. Germline V gene data show CDR1 as SGHRS and CDR2 as YFSETQ. CDR3 sequence: CASSPEGANTGELFF. The CDR3 DNA follows: TGCGCCAGCAGCCCCGAGGGGGCGAACACCGGGGAGCTGTTTTTT.

The V gene is TRBV28, the J gene TRBJ1-2, with D possibly matching TRBD1 (5 bases). The CDR3 consists of 14 residues. CDR1 and CDR2 from the germline V gene are MDHEN and SYDVKM. Trimming removed 6 bases at V and 9 bases at J, with 20 bases between. CDR3 nucleotide sequence: TGTGCCAGCAGCGGATTGGGGGGGGTTTTGAGCTACACCTTC. Translated, it gives CASSGLGGVLSYTF.

This chain joins TRBV6-1 and TRBJ2-5; D perhaps matches TRBD2 (5 bases). V dropped 6 bases and J dropped 11 bases, with 13 bases sitting between them. Per germline, CDR1 MNHNS and CDR2 SASEGT. CDR3 length: 11 residues. The CDR3 nucleotides read TGTGCCAGCAGAGAGGAGGTGCGGCAGTACTTC. Its translation is CASREEVRQYF.

The V gene is TRBV28, the J gene TRBJ2-2; D may be TRBD2 (5 bases). The CDR3 runs to 15 residues. V shed 7 bases and J shed 0 bases, with 12 bases lying between them. Germline V lookup: CDR1 MDHEN, CDR2 SYDVKM. CDR3 protein: CASKELGPNTGELFF. The DNA of the CDR3 is TGTGCCAGCAAGGAACTAGGGCCGAACACCGGGGAGCTGTTTTTT.

This clone is a singleton in its sample. CDR3 coding DNA: TGTGCCAGCAGCCGGGACAGGGGGTACGGCTACACCTTC. Translating it yields CASSRDRGYGYTF. This chain links TRBV6-1 with TRBJ1-2, with 11 bases lining up with TRBD1. Trimming took 6 bases from V and 8 from J; bases not matched to a gene: 5. The CDR3 has 13 residues. Germline V gene data show CDR1 as MNHNS and CDR2 as SASEGT.

J is TRBJ2-1 and V is TRBV28; TRBD2 matches at 8 bases. Germline assignment: CDR1 MDHEN and CDR2 SYDVKM. The CDR3 covers 15 residues. With 2 bases clipped from V and 4 bases from J, the junction kept 4 bases outside the gene matches. The DNA for the CDR3 is TGTGCCAGCAGTTTAATAGCGGGAAGTTACAATGAGCAGTTCTTC. The encoded protein is CASSLIAGSYNEQFF.

Here the CDR3 DNA reads TGTGCCAGCAGCCCATTTGGACTAGCGGGAGGTGAGCAGTTCTTC. Translation: CASSPFGLAGGEQFF. The chain has TRBV11-1 and TRBJ2-1; 14 positions agree with TRBD2. V lost 5 bases, J lost 9 bases, and 6 bases stayed unmatched. The CDR3 is made up of 15 amino acids. The V gene's germline CDR1 is SGHAT and CDR2 FQDESV (reference sequence).

This chain links TRBV19 with TRBJ2-1; TRBD2 matches 10 bases. J gave up 3 bases and V 8 bases, and 7 bases lay outside the gene matches. Germline CDR1 reads LNHDA; CDR2 reads SQIVND (reference sequence). The CDR3 runs to 15 residues. The CDR3 reads CASSAGGQSYNEQFF. CDR3 DNA: TGTGCCAGTTCAGCGGGAGGGCAAAGCTACAATGAGCAGTTCTTC.

This rearrangement joins TRBV28 to TRBJ2-7; TRBD2 might be the D (5 bases). The CDR3 consists of 14 residues. The V and J ends lost 1 base and 6 bases respectively, with 13 bases between them. CDR1 and CDR2 from the germline V gene are MDHEN and SYDVKM. The CDR3 sequence: CASSLLRATSEQYF. The DNA of the CDR3 is TGTGCCAGCAGTTTATTGAGGGCCACTAGCGAGCAGTACTTC.

V gene TRBV20-1 combines with J gene TRBJ2-3, with D unclear. The CDR3 length is 11 residues. CDR1 is DFQATT, CDR2 SNEGSKA, per germline (reference sequence). V lost 5 bases and J 0 bases, leaving 3 bases between the germline ends. The CDR3 loop reads CSADSTDTQYF. The CDR3 coding sequence is TGCAGTGCTGACAGCACAGATACGCAGTATTTT.

The CDR3 DNA follows: TGTGCCAGCAGTTACCAGGGACAGCCCCAGCATTTT. It encodes CASSYQGQPQHF. This rearrangement joins TRBV6-6 to TRBJ1-5, with D perhaps TRBD1 (5 bases). Looked up from germline, CDR1 is MNHNY and CDR2 is SVGAGI (reference sequence). The CDR3 is made up of 12 amino acids. Trimming removed 2 bases from V and 7 bases from J, with 6 bases in between.

This clone was detected only once. V and J are TRBV7-8 and TRBJ2-1, with D unclear. V lost 5 bases and J lost 4, with 12 bases in between. The CDR3 sequence is 14 residues long. The germline V gene has CDR1 SGHVS and CDR2 FQNEAQ. CDR3 DNA sequence: TGTGCCAGCAGCCCAGATTTGCTATACAATGAGCAGTTCTTC. Its protein product is CASSPDLLYNEQFF.

This rearrangement joins TRBV5-1 to TRBJ2-1, with TRBD1 identical over 8 bases. There are 15 residues in the CDR3. CDR1 is SGHRS, CDR2 YFSETQ, per germline. J lost 3 bases, V lost 4 bases, and 6 bases had no gene match. Written as DNA, the CDR3 is TGCGCCAGCAGCCCGGGACAGGTGAACTACAATGAGCAGTTCTTC. Amino acid sequence: CASSPGQVNYNEQFF. The whole variable domain, remainder taken from reference TRBV5-1 and TRBJ2-1, is KAGVTQTPRYLIKTRGQQVTLSCSPISGHRSVSWYQQTPGQGLQFLFEYFSETQRNKGNFPGRFSGRQFSNSRSEMNVSTLELGDSALYLCASSPGQVNYNEQFFGPGTRLTVL.

The V gene is TRBV7-8, the J gene TRBJ2-6; TRBD2 is a possible D gene (5 bases). Germline assignment: CDR1 SGHVS and CDR2 FQNEAQ. The CDR3 extends over 17 amino acids. V was clipped by 6 bases and J by 0 bases, with 15 bases between them. The DNA of the CDR3 is TGTGCCAGCAGTCCCGTTTCGGCGGGCTCTGGGGCCAACGTCCTGACTTTC. Translated: CASSPVSAGSGANVLTF.

This clone was observed once. This chain joins TRBV7-8 and TRBJ2-7; TRBD2 is a possible D gene (7 bases). The CDR3 is 13 amino acids. The germline V gene has CDR1 SGHVS and CDR2 FQNEAQ. V dropped 5 bases and J dropped 3 bases, with 11 bases sitting between them. The CDR3 reads CASSPGGFYEQYF. The CDR3 DNA reads as TGTGCCAGCAGCCCGGGGGGCTTCTACGAGCAGTACTTC.

The gene calls are TRBV6-1 and TRBJ1-1; D unresolved. Germline values: CDR1 MNHNS, CDR2 SASEGT. There are 11 residues in the CDR3. The V end lost 6 bases, the J end lost 4 bases, and 6 bases lay between the germline ends. The CDR3 loop is CASREITEAFF. The CDR3 DNA reads TGTGCCAGCAGAGAGATCACTGAAGCTTTCTTT.

The rearrangement joins TRBV6-1 to TRBJ1-1; D is unresolved. The CDR3 loop spans 13 amino acids. V gave up 4 bases and J gave up 6 bases, with 12 bases separating them. CDR1 MNHNS and CDR2 SASEGT come from the germline V gene. The CDR3 bases are TGTGCCAGCAGTGGGGGTCGTCCCCCTGAAGCTTTCTTT. The encoded protein is CASSGGRPPEAFF.

The chain is built from TRBV6-6 and TRBJ1-1; TRBD1 matches 8 bases. CDR1 is MNHNY, CDR2 SVGAGI, per germline (reference sequence). V dropped 8 bases and J dropped 8; count of bases not matched to a gene: 7. This CDR3 contains 12 residues. CDR3 residues: CASSGQGGEAFF. The CDR3 DNA sequence: TGTGCCAGCTCTGGACAGGGCGGGGAAGCTTTCTTT.